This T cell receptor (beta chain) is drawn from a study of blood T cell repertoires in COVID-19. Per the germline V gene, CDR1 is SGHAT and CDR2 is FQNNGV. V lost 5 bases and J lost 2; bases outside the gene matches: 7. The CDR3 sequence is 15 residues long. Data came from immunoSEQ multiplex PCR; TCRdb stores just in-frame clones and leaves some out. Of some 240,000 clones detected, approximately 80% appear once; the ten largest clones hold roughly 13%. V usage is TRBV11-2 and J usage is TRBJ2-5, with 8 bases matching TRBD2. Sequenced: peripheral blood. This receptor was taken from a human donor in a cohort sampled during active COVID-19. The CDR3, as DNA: TGTGCCAGCAGCGTGGGCGGGGGGCCTCAAGAGACCCAGTACTTC. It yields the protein CASSVGGGPQETQYF.